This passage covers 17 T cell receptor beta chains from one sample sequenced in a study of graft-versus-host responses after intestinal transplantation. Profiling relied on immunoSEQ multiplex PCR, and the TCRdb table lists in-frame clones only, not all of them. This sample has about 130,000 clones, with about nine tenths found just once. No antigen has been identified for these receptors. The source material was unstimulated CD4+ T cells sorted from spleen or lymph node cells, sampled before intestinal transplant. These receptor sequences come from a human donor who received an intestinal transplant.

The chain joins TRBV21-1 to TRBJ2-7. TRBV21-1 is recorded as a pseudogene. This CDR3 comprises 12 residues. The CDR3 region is CASSKESYEQYF. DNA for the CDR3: TGTGCCAGCAGCAAGGAATCCTACGAGCAGTACTTC.

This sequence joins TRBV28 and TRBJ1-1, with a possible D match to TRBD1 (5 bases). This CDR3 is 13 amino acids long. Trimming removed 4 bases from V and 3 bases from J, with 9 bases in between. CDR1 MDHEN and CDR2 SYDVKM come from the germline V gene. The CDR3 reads CASSSREYTEAFF. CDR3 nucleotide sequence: TGTGCCAGCAGTTCCAGGGAGTACACTGAAGCTTTCTTT.

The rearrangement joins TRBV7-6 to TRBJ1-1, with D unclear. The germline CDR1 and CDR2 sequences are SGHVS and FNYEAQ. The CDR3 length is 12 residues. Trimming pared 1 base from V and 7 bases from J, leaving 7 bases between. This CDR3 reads CASSLEGSEAFF. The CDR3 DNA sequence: TGTGCCAGCAGCTTAGAAGGAAGTGAAGCTTTCTTT.

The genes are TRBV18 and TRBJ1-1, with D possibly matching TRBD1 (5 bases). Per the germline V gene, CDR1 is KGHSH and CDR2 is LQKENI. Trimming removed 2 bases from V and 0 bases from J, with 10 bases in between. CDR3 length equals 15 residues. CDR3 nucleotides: TGTGCCAGCTCACCAGGGACGGGTGTGAACACTGAAGCTTTCTTT. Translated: CASSPGTGVNTEAFF.

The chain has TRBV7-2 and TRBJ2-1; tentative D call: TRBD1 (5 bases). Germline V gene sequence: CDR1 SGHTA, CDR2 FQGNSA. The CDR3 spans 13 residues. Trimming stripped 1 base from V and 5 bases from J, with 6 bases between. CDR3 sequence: CASSLGRDNEQFF. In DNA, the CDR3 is TGTGCCAGCAGCTTAGGCAGGGACAATGAGCAGTTCTTC.

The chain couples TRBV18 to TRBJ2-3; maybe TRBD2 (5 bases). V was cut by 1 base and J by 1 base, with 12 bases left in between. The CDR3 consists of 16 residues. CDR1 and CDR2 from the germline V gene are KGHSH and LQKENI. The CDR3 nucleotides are TGTGCCAGCTCACCACTAAGAGGGAGAGGCACAGATACGCAGTATTTT. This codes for CASSPLRGRGTDTQYF.

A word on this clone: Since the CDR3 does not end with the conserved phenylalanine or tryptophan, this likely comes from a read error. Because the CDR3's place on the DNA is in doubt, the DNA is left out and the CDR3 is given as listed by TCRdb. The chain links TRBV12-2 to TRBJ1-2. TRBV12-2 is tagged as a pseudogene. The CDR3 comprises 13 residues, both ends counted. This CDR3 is CASRRGRVYGYTI.

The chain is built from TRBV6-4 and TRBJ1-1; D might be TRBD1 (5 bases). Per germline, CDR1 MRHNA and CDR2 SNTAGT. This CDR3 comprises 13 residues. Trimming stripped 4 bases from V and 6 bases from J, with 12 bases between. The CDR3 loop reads CASSAEQGSEAFF. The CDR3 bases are TGTGCCAGCAGTGCTGAGCAGGGTTCTGAAGCTTTCTTT.

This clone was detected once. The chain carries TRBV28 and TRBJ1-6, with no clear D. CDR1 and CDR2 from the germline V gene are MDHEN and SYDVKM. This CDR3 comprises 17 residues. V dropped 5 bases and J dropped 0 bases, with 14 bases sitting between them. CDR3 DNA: TGTGCCAGCAGTATGCTCGGGGTTAGCTCCTATAATTCACCCCTCCACTTT. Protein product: CASSMLGVSSYNSPLHF.

CDR3 DNA: TGTGCCAGCAGCGGGACTAGCGGGAGGAATGAGCAGTTCTTC. It translates to CASSGTSGRNEQFF. This rearrangement joins TRBV5-4 to TRBJ2-1, with 15 bases aligning to TRBD2. CDR3 length equals 14 residues. Germline loops: CDR1 SGHNT, CDR2 YYREEE (reference sequence). V lost 4 bases to trimming and J lost 7 bases; unmatched junction nucleotides: 0.

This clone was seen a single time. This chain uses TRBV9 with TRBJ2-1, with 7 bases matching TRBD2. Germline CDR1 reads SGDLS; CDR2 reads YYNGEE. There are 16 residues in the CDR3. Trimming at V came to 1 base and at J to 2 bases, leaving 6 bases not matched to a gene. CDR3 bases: TGTGCCAGCAGCGTAAGACTAGCCCTCCCCTACAATGAGCAGTTCTTC. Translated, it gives CASSVRLALPYNEQFF.

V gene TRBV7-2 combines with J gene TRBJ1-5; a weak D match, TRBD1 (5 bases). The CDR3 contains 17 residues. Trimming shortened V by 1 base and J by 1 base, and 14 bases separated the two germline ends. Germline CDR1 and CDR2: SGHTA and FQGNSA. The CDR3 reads CASSLVSGIGSNQPQHF. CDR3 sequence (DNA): TGTGCCAGCAGCTTAGTTTCAGGGATCGGAAGCAATCAGCCCCAGCATTTT.

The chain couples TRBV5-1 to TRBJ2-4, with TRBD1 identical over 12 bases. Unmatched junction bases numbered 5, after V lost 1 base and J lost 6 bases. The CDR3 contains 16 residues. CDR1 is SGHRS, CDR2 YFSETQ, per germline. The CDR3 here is CASSLLGQGAGNIQYF. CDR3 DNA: TGCGCCAGCAGCTTGCTGGGACAGGGGGCGGGAAACATTCAGTACTTC.

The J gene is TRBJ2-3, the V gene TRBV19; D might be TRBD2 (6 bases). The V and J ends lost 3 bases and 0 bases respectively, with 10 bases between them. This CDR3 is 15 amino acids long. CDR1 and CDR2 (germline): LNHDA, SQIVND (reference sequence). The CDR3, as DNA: TGTGCCAGTAGTATCTGGAGGGAGAGCACAGATACGCAGTATTTT. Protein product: CASSIWRESTDTQYF.

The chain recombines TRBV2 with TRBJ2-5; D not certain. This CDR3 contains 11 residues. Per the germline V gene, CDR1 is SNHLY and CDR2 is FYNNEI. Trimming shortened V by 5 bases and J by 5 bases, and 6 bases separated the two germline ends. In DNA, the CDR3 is TGTGCCAGCAGTCCGCCCGAGACCCAGTACTTC. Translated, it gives CASSPPETQYF.

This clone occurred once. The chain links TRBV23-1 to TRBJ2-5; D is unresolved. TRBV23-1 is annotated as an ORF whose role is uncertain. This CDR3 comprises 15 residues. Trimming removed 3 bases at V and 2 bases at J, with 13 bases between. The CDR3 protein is CASSHKVSPQETQYF. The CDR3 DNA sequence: TGCGCCAGCAGTCACAAGGTGTCCCCACAAGAGACCCAGTACTTC.

The CDR3 is CASSPRTSGILSYNEQFF. The CDR3 bases are TGTGCCAGCAGCCCACGGACTAGCGGGATTCTCTCCTACAATGAGCAGTTCTTC. V and J are TRBV9 and TRBJ2-1, with TRBD2 matching over 12 bases. With 4 bases clipped from V and 0 bases from J, the junction kept 8 bases outside the gene matches. CDR1 and CDR2 (germline): SGDLS, YYNGEE. The CDR3 runs 18 residues.